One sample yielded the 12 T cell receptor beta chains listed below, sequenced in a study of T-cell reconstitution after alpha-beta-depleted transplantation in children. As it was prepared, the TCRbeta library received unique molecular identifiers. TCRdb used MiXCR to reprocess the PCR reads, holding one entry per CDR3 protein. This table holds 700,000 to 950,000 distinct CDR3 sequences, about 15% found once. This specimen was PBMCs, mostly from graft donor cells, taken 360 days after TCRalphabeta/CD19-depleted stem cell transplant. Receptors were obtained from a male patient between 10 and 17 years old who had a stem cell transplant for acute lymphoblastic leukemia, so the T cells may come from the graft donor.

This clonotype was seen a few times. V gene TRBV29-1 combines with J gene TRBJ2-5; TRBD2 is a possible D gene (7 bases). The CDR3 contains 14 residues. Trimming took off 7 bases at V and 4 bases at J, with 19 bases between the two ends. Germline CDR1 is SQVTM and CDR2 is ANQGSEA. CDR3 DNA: TGCAGCGCCAGAAGAAGGGGGGGTGGAGAGACCCAGTACTTC. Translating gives CSARRRGGGETQYF.

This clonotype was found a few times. The CDR3 DNA is TGTGCCAGCAGCTTAGTGAGTAGCGGGATCAGGTTCTTC. Translating it yields CASSLVSSGIRFF. This chain uses TRBV7-9 with TRBJ2-1; 8 bases are shared with TRBD2. V shed 1 base and J 15 bases; nucleotides not matched to a gene: 8. The CDR3 length is 13 residues. Germline CDR1 SEHNR, CDR2 FQNEAQ (reference sequence).

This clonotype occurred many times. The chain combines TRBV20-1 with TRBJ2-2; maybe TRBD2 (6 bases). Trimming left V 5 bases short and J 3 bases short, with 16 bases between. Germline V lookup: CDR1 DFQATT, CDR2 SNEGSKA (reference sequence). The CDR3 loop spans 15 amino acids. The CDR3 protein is CSAPRWDSHTGELFF. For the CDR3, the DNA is TGCAGTGCTCCCAGGTGGGACTCACACACCGGGGAGCTGTTTTTT.

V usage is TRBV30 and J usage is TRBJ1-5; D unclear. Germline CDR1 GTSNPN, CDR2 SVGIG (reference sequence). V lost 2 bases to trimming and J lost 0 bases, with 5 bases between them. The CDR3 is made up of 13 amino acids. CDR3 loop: CAWSWSSNQPQHF. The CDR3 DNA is TGTGCCTGGAGTTGGAGTAGCAATCAGCCCCAGCATTTT.

The CDR3 reads CSARDINTGELFF. CDR3 DNA sequence: TGCAGTGCTAGAGATATAAACACCGGGGAGCTGTTTTTT. The chain employs TRBV20-1 and TRBJ2-2; D is uncertain. This CDR3 region has 13 residues. Germline CDR1 is DFQATT and CDR2 is SNEGSKA (reference sequence). V was clipped by 0 bases and J by 2 bases, with 4 bases between them.

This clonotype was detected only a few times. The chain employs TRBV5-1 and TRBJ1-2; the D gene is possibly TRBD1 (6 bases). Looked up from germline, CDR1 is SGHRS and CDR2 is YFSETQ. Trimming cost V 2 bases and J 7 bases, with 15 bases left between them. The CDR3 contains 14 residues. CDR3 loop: CASSLSGRGGGYTF. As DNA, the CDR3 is TGCGCCAGCAGCTTATCTGGCAGGGGAGGTGGCTACACCTTC. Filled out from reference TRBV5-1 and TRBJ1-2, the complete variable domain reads KAGVTQTPRYLIKTRGQQVTLSCSPISGHRSVSWYQQTPGQGLQFLFEYFSETQRNKGNFPGRFSGRQFSNSRSEMNVSTLELGDSALYLCASSLSGRGGGYTFGSGTRLTVV.

DNA for the CDR3: TGCGCCAGCAGCTATGCAAGACAGCCCCAGCATTTT. Protein sequence: CASSYARQPQHF. The chain uses TRBV5-1 and TRBJ1-5; D call uncertain. The CDR3 runs to 12 residues. The germline CDR1 and CDR2 sequences are SGHRS and YFSETQ. Trimming removed 3 bases at V and 7 bases at J, with 8 bases between.

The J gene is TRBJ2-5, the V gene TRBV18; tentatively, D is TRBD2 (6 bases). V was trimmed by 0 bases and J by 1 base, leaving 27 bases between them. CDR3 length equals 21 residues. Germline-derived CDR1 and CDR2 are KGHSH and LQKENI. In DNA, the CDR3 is TGTGCCAGCTCACCACCGAGGATTGGGACTTTAAGGAGAGGGACCCAAGAGACCCAGTACTTC. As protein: CASSPPRIGTLRRGTQETQYF.

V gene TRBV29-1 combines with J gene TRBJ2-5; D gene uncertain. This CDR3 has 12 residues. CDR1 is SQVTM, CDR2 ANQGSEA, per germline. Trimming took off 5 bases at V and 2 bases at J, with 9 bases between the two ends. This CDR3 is CSVRATQETQYF. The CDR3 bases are TGCAGCGTTCGGGCCACTCAAGAGACCCAGTACTTC.

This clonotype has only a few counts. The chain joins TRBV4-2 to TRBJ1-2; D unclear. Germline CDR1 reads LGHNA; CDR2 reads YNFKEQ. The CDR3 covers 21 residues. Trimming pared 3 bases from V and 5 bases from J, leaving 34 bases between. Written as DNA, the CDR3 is TGTGCCAGCAGCCATTTAAAGGTCAACCACCGGGTCCCCATTTATCTTTATGGCTACACCTTC. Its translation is CASSHLKVNHRVPIYLYGYTF.

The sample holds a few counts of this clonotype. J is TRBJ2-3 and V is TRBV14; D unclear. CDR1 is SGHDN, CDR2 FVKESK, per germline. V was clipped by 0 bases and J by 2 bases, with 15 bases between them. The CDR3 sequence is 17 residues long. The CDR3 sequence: CASSQDIGPLATDTQYF. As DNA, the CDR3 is TGTGCCAGCAGCCAAGATATAGGTCCCCTCGCCACAGATACGCAGTATTTT.

Written as DNA, the CDR3 is TGCAGCGTTGTTAGGGACATCCAAGAGACCCAGTACTTC. Its protein is CSVVRDIQETQYF. V is TRBV29-1 and J is TRBJ2-5; tentatively, D is TRBD1 (6 bases). CDR3 length: 13 amino acids. V was pared by 4 bases and J by 1 base, with 10 bases between. Germline V CDR1 and CDR2: SQVTM, ANQGSEA.